Below, 24 T cell receptor beta chains from the same sample are listed, as sequenced in a study of radiotherapy plus CTLA-4 blockade in lung cancer. Sequenced by immunoSEQ multiplex PCR; TCRdb stores in-frame clones only, minus some. The sample lists around 99,000 clones, 70% to 90% occurring once. This sample comprised peripheral blood, obtained from a patient treated with radiotherapy plus ipilimumab. The receptors originated from a human donor with non-small cell lung cancer that progressed on radiotherapy plus ipilimumab.

The table lists this clone with a count of one. The chain combines TRBV6-5 with TRBJ1-1; 7 bases map to TRBD1. The CDR3 runs 15 residues. J lost 7 bases, V lost 0 bases, and 8 bases had no gene match. The germline gives CDR1 MNHEY, CDR2 SVGAGI. CDR3 protein: CASSYSMEGGNEAFF. The CDR3 DNA reads as TGTGCCAGCAGTTACTCGATGGAAGGGGGCAATGAAGCTTTCTTT.

The chain is built from TRBV10-3 and TRBJ1-1, with D possibly matching TRBD1 (6 bases). V shed 3 bases and J shed 1 base, with 9 bases lying between them. Per germline, CDR1 ENHRY and CDR2 SYGVKD. The CDR3 consists of 14 residues. CDR3: CAISDRGPNTEAFF. DNA for the CDR3: TGTGCCATCAGTGACCGGGGGCCGAACACTGAAGCTTTCTTT.

The rearrangement uses TRBV6-5 and TRBJ2-3; 9 bases fit TRBD1. This CDR3 has 14 residues. V was clipped by 5 bases and J by 3 bases; unmatched bases: 3. Germline-derived CDR1 and CDR2 are MNHEY and SVGAGI. CDR3 sequence (DNA): TGTGCCAGCAGTCCGACAGGGGGGACAGATACGCAGTATTTT. Protein sequence: CASSPTGGTDTQYF.

The rearrangement uses TRBV28 and TRBJ2-7; weak D call: TRBD2 (5 bases). Germline assignment: CDR1 MDHEN and CDR2 SYDVKM. V lost 3 bases, J lost 5 bases, and 14 bases lay in between. This CDR3 spans 14 amino acids. The CDR3 DNA reads TGTGCCAGCAGTTTGTCATCGAGGGTTGACGAGCAGTACTTC. It yields the protein CASSLSSRVDEQYF.

The chain employs TRBV12-5 and TRBJ2-2; the D gene is possibly TRBD1 (6 bases). CDR3 length equals 16 residues. Looked up from germline, CDR1 is LGHNT and CDR2 is FRNRAP. V lost 2 bases and J 4 bases, leaving 14 bases between the germline ends. The CDR3 sequence is CASGLPRTAGTGELFF. CDR3 in DNA: TGTGCTAGTGGTTTGCCAAGGACAGCCGGCACCGGGGAGCTGTTTTTT.

This chain joins TRBV12-5 and TRBJ1-1, with TRBD1 as a possible D gene (5 bases). V dropped 7 bases and J dropped 10 bases, with 16 bases sitting between them. The CDR3 totals 12 residues. From germline, CDR1 is LGHNT and CDR2 FRNRAP. DNA of the CDR3: TGTGCTAGTGATACCGGGGCCCAGTTAGCTTTCTTT. Encoded protein: CASDTGAQLAFF.

This clone was seen only once. The chain joins TRBV11-2 to TRBJ1-3, with D unresolved. This CDR3 has 14 amino acids. The V end lost 1 base, the J end lost 4 bases, and 8 bases lay between the germline ends. The V gene's germline CDR1 is SGHAT and CDR2 FQNNGV. This CDR3 is CASSLGGSGNTIYF. Written as DNA, the CDR3 is TGTGCCAGCAGCTTAGGGGGTTCAGGAAACACCATATATTTT.

The chain couples TRBV4-2 to TRBJ2-3; 12 bases match TRBD2. Germline V lookup: CDR1 LGHNA, CDR2 YNFKEQ. V shed 4 bases, J shed 10 bases, and the junction held 18 bases outside the gene matches. The CDR3 loop spans 18 amino acids. The CDR3 is CASSRDRLAGVGPAPQYF. The CDR3 bases are TGTGCCAGCAGCCGAGACCGACTAGCGGGAGTAGGGCCGGCCCCGCAGTATTTT.

This rearrangement joins TRBV7-3 to TRBJ2-3; TRBD2 is a possible D gene (5 bases). Trimming removed 3 bases from V and 5 bases from J, with 9 bases in between. From germline, CDR1 is SGHTA and CDR2 FQGTGA. This CDR3 contains 13 residues. This CDR3 reads CASSFSGGDTQYF. CDR3 bases: TGTGCCAGCAGCTTTTCCGGAGGAGATACGCAGTATTTT.

This chain uses TRBV4-1 with TRBJ2-3; D is unclear. Trimming removed 4 bases from V and 4 bases from J, with 9 bases in between. CDR3 length equals 13 residues. The germline V gene has CDR1 MGHRA and CDR2 YSYEKL. CDR3 region: CASSPVFSDTQYF. The CDR3 DNA sequence: TGCGCCAGCAGCCCCGTCTTTTCAGATACGCAGTATTTT.

This clone occurred once. The genes are TRBV10-3 and TRBJ2-1; TRBD2 matches 12 bases. V lost 3 bases, J lost 5 bases, and 2 bases stayed unmatched. The germline gives CDR1 ENHRY, CDR2 SYGVKD. There are 15 residues in the CDR3. CDR3 in DNA: TGTGCCATCAGTGAAACTAGCGGGAGGAACAATGAGCAGTTCTTC. Protein: CAISETSGRNNEQFF.

V gene TRBV27 combines with J gene TRBJ2-1; D is tentatively TRBD1 or TRBD2 (6 bases each). Germline loops: CDR1 MNHEY, CDR2 SMNVEV (reference sequence). The CDR3 loop spans 15 amino acids. The V end lost 1 base, the J end lost 8 bases, and 15 bases lay between the germline ends. In DNA, the CDR3 is TGTGCCAGCAGTTTATGGGGGGCCGGTTTGGATGAGCAGTTCTTC. This codes for CASSLWGAGLDEQFF.

In its sample, this clone was seen once. The V gene is TRBV10-2, the J gene TRBJ1-1; D may be TRBD1 (5 bases). This CDR3 comprises 13 residues. V dropped 4 bases and J dropped 4 bases, with 10 bases sitting between them. Germline CDR1 and CDR2: WSHSY and SAAADI. The CDR3 DNA sequence: TGCGCCAGCAGTGCTTGGAGGGGCACTGAAGCTTTCTTT. Protein sequence: CASSAWRGTEAFF.

This chain connects TRBV2 to TRBJ1-3; D gene unclear. The V and J ends lost 4 bases and 0 bases respectively, with 10 bases between them. The CDR3 has 15 residues. Germline values: CDR1 SNHLY, CDR2 FYNNEI. The CDR3 is CASSGAGGSGNTIYF. CDR3 bases: TGTGCCAGCAGTGGGGCGGGAGGCTCTGGAAACACCATATATTTT.

The chain has TRBV2 and TRBJ2-7, with 8 bases lining up with TRBD1. Per the germline V gene, CDR1 is SNHLY and CDR2 is FYNNEI. The CDR3 has 12 residues. V was clipped by 6 bases and J by 10 bases; unmatched bases: 8. This CDR3 reads CASSEGQVVQYF. The CDR3, as DNA: TGTGCCAGCAGCGAGGGACAGGTGGTCCAGTACTTC.

The chain couples TRBV29-1 to TRBJ2-1; TRBD1 is a possible D gene (5 bases). Germline V lookup: CDR1 SQVTM, CDR2 ANQGSEA. The CDR3 contains 11 residues. V was clipped by 6 bases and J by 7 bases, with 10 bases between them. CDR3 sequence reads: CSVVRGNEQFF. The CDR3 DNA follows: TGCAGCGTGGTTAGGGGAAATGAGCAGTTCTTC.

As DNA, the CDR3 is TGTGCCAGTACGTACAGGGCTTATGGCTACACCTTC. Amino acids: CASTYRAYGYTF. The rearrangement uses TRBV19 and TRBJ1-2; TRBD1 is a possible D gene (6 bases). CDR3 size: 12 residues. The germline CDR1 and CDR2 sequences are LNHDA and SQIVND (reference sequence). V gave up 7 bases and J gave up 5 bases, with 11 bases separating them.

This chain's CDR3 is CATGAANTGELFF. In DNA, the CDR3 is TGTGCCACAGGGGCGGCGAACACCGGGGAGCTGTTTTTT. This chain uses TRBV15 with TRBJ2-2; a weak D match, TRBD1 (5 bases). The CDR3 spans 13 residues. V shed 9 bases and J shed 0 bases, with 8 bases lying between them. CDR1 and CDR2 from the germline V gene are LNHNV and YYDKDF (reference sequence).

This clone was detected only once. The CDR3 sequence: CASRKSPLLTDTQYF. The CDR3 nucleotides read TGTGCCAGCAGGAAGAGCCCCTTACTCACAGATACGCAGTATTTT. J is TRBJ2-3 and V is TRBV6-1; D remains unclear. Germline CDR1 reads MNHNS; CDR2 reads SASEGT. The V end lost 6 bases, the J end lost 2 bases, and 15 bases lay between the germline ends. This CDR3 is built from 15 residues.

The rearrangement uses TRBV9 and TRBJ1-2; D is perhaps TRBD1 (6 bases). With 0 bases removed from V and 7 bases from J, the gap between germline ends came to 22 bases. Germline V lookup: CDR1 SGDLS, CDR2 YYNGEE. This CDR3 has 17 amino acids. The CDR3: CASSVDNPGRGRGGYTF. CDR3 nucleotide sequence: TGTGCCAGCAGCGTAGACAATCCCGGACGGGGGCGCGGTGGCTACACCTTC.

This clone was seen a few times. V gene TRBV19 combines with J gene TRBJ1-4; 8 nucleotides align to TRBD1. Germline V CDR1 and CDR2: LNHDA, SQIVND (reference sequence). The CDR3 has 13 amino acids. The V and J ends lost 6 bases and 8 bases, in that order; junction bases with no gene match: 5. The CDR3 sequence: CASSRGRGEKLFF. In DNA, the CDR3 is TGTGCCAGTAGCAGGGGGCGCGGGGAAAAACTGTTTTTT. Variable domain in full (rest from reference TRBV19 and TRBJ1-4): DGGITQSPKYLFRKEGQNVTLSCEQNLNHDAMYWYRQDPGQGLRLIYYSQIVNDFQKGDIAEGYSVSREKKESFPLTVTSAQKNPTAFYLCASSRGRGEKLFFGSGTQLSVL.

The V and J genes are TRBV2 and TRBJ1-6, with D unclear. Germline lookup yields CDR1 SNHLY and CDR2 FYNNEI. Trimming took 8 bases from V and 9 from J, leaving 11 bases between them. This CDR3 comprises 12 residues. In nucleotides, the CDR3 is TGTGCCAGCGGTTTTGAGATTTCACCCCTCCACTTT. This encodes CASGFEISPLHF.

This clone was seen a single time. The chain uses TRBV18 and TRBJ1-5; no firm D call. The V gene's germline CDR1 is KGHSH and CDR2 LQKENI. The CDR3 consists of 15 residues. Trimming removed 5 bases from V and 0 bases from J, with 11 bases in between. The CDR3 loop reads CASSIAAGSNQPQHF. The CDR3 bases are TGTGCCAGCTCAATAGCCGCCGGTAGCAATCAGCCCCAGCATTTT.

The chain recombines TRBV19 with TRBJ1-1; D gene ambiguous. The CDR3 has 15 amino acids. V lost 4 bases to trimming and J lost 0 bases, with 12 bases between them. The germline gives CDR1 LNHDA, CDR2 SQIVND (reference sequence). The CDR3 sequence: CASSTRGQLNTEAFF. For the CDR3, the DNA is TGTGCCAGTAGTACTCGTGGGCAGCTGAACACTGAAGCTTTCTTT.